This TCR beta chain was captured by sequencing in a study of shared clonotypes between healthy human individuals. General study points: Tissue TCR repertoires likely differ from these blood-only repertoires. In general, naive subsets displayed greater estimated richness than memory subsets did.

CD45RO-negative CD8 cells positively selected for CCR7 made up the naive population, which excluded terminally differentiated effector memory CD45RA+ cells. For every subset, genomic DNA was evenly distributed across several immunoSEQ plates. Method: immunoSEQ multiplex PCR; TCRdb's copy keeps in-frame clones and lacks some. The sample yields 1.5 million to 2.5 million clones, roughly 94% seen once. As regards this clone: What it binds is not known.

The receptor was isolated from a man between 18 and 35 years old in good health. The specimen was naive CD8+ T cells sorted from blood.

The CDR3 sequence is CARSLGVGVGETQYF. DNA for the CDR3: TGTGCCAGAAGCTTGGGAGTGGGGGTCGGGGAGACCCAGTACTTC. The chain is built from TRBV5-3 and TRBJ2-5; D is perhaps TRBD1 or TRBD2 (5 bases each). TRBV5-3 belongs to the ORF category, with a function that is uncertain. Trimming stripped 0 bases from V and 5 bases from J, with 14 bases between. This CDR3 is 15 amino acids long.